The T cell receptor (beta chain) under discussion was sequenced for a study of T cell repertoires in aging, cancer and after chemotherapy. Study-wide points: Across the chemotherapy interval, each cancer cohort showed higher median generation probability, suggesting thymic rebound.

Peripheral blood genomic DNA, not sorted cells or RNA, was the template. TRB rearrangements spanning V, D and J were amplified using mixed TRB-A/B primers. TCRdb re-called the multiplex PCR reads with MiXCR, one entry per CDR3 protein. The table has over 950 distinct CDR3 sequences, about 31% seen once. Of note for this clonotype: Its target is not known. No DNA is shown, since the ends of the CDR3 on it are uncertain; the CDR3 is the one TCRdb lists.

The CDR3 adds up to 16 amino acids, both ends counted. The sequenced sample consisted of blood. The chain has TRBV7-5 and TRBJ1-2; the tabulated D call, TRBD1, remains unverified against the DNA. TRBV7-5 is a documented pseudogene. The receptor comes from a human donor with a solid tumor. CDR3 loop: CISVPEGPGQGYGYTF.